The 27 T cell receptor beta chains in this list originate from one sample, sequenced in a study of T cells in Graves' hyperthyroidism and ophthalmopathy. Amplified TCR beta CDR3 regions came from RNA transcripts. A set of HTBI primers served as the primers for a first-round RT-PCR of the TCR CDR3. TCRdb passed the multiplex PCR reads through MiXCR, listing each CDR3 protein once. The table includes more than 550,000 distinct CDR3 sequences, under 20% detected once. The specimen sequenced was blood. The source is a woman aged 50 to 65 with Graves' hyperthyroidism that later progressed to Graves' ophthalmopathy.

This clonotype has a count of ten or more. The rearrangement links TRBV18 to TRBJ2-1, with TRBD1 matching over 12 bases. CDR1 and CDR2 from the germline V gene are KGHSH and LQKENI. V lost 0 bases to trimming and J lost 8 bases; unmatched junction nucleotides: 5. The CDR3 runs to 16 residues. CDR3 sequence: CASSPPAGQGAYEQFF. DNA of the CDR3: TGTGCCAGCTCACCACCGGCGGGACAGGGGGCCTATGAGCAGTTCTTC.

This clonotype was seen more than once but under ten times. This chain connects TRBV3-1 to TRBJ2-2; possibly TRBD1 for D (6 bases). This CDR3 is 14 amino acids long. V lost 6 bases and J lost 2, with 10 bases in between. Germline V gives CDR1 LGHDT, CDR2 YNNKEL (reference sequence). CDR3 amino acids: CASRGTKNTGELFF. CDR3 bases: TGTGCCAGCAGAGGGACAAAAAACACCGGGGAGCTGTTTTTT.

In this sample, this clonotype turned up many times. The chain employs TRBV2 and TRBJ1-2, with D unclear. The CDR3 spans 13 residues. CDR1 and CDR2 (germline): SNHLY, FYNNEI. The ends were cut back, 0 bases at V and 4 bases at J, with 6 bases in the middle. The CDR3 sequence is CASSEASVYGYTF. DNA of the CDR3: TGTGCCAGCAGTGAAGCGTCAGTCTATGGCTACACCTTC.

The chain has TRBV18 and TRBJ1-5; 8 positions agree with TRBD1. Per germline, CDR1 KGHSH and CDR2 LQKENI. Germline trimming cut 5 bases from V and 5 bases from J; bases unmatched to any gene: 5. The CDR3 has 14 residues. This CDR3 reads CASSSQGADQPQHF. In DNA, the CDR3 is TGTGCCAGCTCATCCCAGGGGGCGGATCAGCCCCAGCATTTT.

The table lists this clonotype with a few counts. The V gene is TRBV20-1, the J gene TRBJ2-7; 11 positions agree with TRBD2. With 2 bases clipped from V and 2 bases from J, the junction kept 8 bases outside the gene matches. CDR1 and CDR2 (germline): DFQATT, SNEGSKA (reference sequence). CDR3 length: 16 residues. The CDR3 region has the DNA TGCAGTGCTAGACCTCTAGCGGGGGGCCCGACCTACGAGCAGTACTTC. As protein: CSARPLAGGPTYEQYF.

This clonotype came up many times. The chain uses TRBV5-8 and TRBJ1-1; no definite D call. This CDR3 is built from 15 residues. The germline V gene has CDR1 SGHTS and CDR2 YDEGEE. V dropped 0 bases and J dropped 9 bases, with 18 bases sitting between them. CDR3 in amino acids: CASSLAARSSPKAFF. In nucleotides, the CDR3 is TGTGCCAGCAGCTTGGCCGCAAGATCGAGTCCCAAAGCTTTCTTT.

The chain recombines TRBV19 with TRBJ2-5; no reliable D call. Germline V gene sequence: CDR1 LNHDA, CDR2 SQIVND (reference sequence). The CDR3 spans 13 residues. V was cut by 4 bases and J by 2 bases, with 8 bases left in between. The DNA for the CDR3 is TGTGCCAGTAGTAGAGCAGAGCAAGAGACCCAGTACTTC. Protein product: CASSRAEQETQYF.

This clonotype showed up just a few times. The chain recombines TRBV3-1 with TRBJ1-4, with 9 bases aligning to TRBD1. Per germline, CDR1 LGHDT and CDR2 YNNKEL (reference sequence). The CDR3 is made up of 16 amino acids. The trim removed 3 bases at V and 8 bases at J, leaving 10 bases unmatched. CDR3 nucleotides: TGTGCCAGCAGCCAGGAGAACAGGGGGCCATGGGAAAAACTGTTTTTT. It codes for CASSQENRGPWEKLFF.

This clonotype was seen more than once but under ten times. Lacking the conserved final phenylalanine or tryptophan, this CDR3 likely reflects a read error. The chain links TRBV7-9 to TRBJ2-7; a possible D gene is TRBD1 (6 bases). Trimming removed 4 bases from V and 3 bases from J, with 13 bases in between. The CDR3 totals 14 residues. Germline V gene data show CDR1 as SEHNR and CDR2 as FQNEAQ (reference sequence). The DNA of the CDR3 is TGTGCCAGCAGCTACCGGGACACCTTCTACGAGCAGTACTCC. It translates to CASSYRDTFYEQYS.

This chain links TRBV27 with TRBJ1-2; 7 bases are a match to TRBD1. CDR3 length: 14 residues. The V and J ends lost 5 bases and 3 bases, in that order; junction bases with no gene match: 6. Germline V gene lookup returns CDR1 MNHEY and CDR2 SMNVEV (reference sequence). The DNA for the CDR3 is TGTGCCAGCAGTGACCGGGACAGCGACTATGGCTACACCTTC. Translation: CASSDRDSDYGYTF.

The chain uses TRBV12-5 and TRBJ1-1; D may be TRBD1 (5 bases). Trimming stripped 2 bases from V and 0 bases from J, with 16 bases between. CDR3 length equals 17 residues. CDR1 and CDR2 (germline): LGHNT, FRNRAP. The CDR3: CASGLILGRGMNTEAFF. The DNA of the CDR3 is TGTGCTAGTGGTTTGATTTTGGGTCGGGGGATGAACACTGAAGCTTTCTTT.

The chain combines TRBV3-1 with TRBJ2-1; D remains ambiguous. The CDR3 contains 13 residues. From germline, CDR1 is LGHDT and CDR2 YNNKEL (reference sequence). Between the trimmed V and J ends, which lost 2 bases and 10 bases, there was a span of 12 bases. CDR3 region: CASSQQPPLEQFF. CDR3 in DNA: TGTGCCAGCAGCCAACAGCCACCACTAGAGCAGTTCTTC.

This clonotype has at least ten counts. The chain links TRBV12-3 or TRBV12-4 to TRBJ2-3; 11 bases align to TRBD1. Trimming removed 5 bases from V and 2 bases from J; junction bases left unmatched: 30. This CDR3 spans 24 amino acids. Here the CDR3 reads CASSRQRTGGLKLPREEHTDTQYF. The CDR3 bases are TGTGCCAGCAGTCGCCAGAGGACAGGGGGCTTAAAACTCCCTAGGGAGGAACACACAGATACGCAGTATTTT.

V is TRBV5-4 and J is TRBJ2-1; D unclear. V lost 4 bases and J lost 5, with 13 bases in between. CDR1 and CDR2 (germline): SGHNT, YYREEE (reference sequence). CDR3 length equals 14 residues. The chain's CDR3 is CASSPRTADNEQFF. In DNA, the CDR3 is TGTGCCAGCAGCCCCAGGACGGCTGACAATGAGCAGTTCTTC.

This clonotype came up many times. This sequence joins TRBV5-1 and TRBJ1-2; D is ambiguous. This CDR3 contains 15 residues. From germline, CDR1 is SGHRS and CDR2 YFSETQ. V was trimmed by 0 bases and J by 6 bases, leaving 15 bases between them. CDR3 sequence reads: CASSLGIGIADGYTF. CDR3 DNA sequence: TGCGCCAGCAGCTTGGGTATAGGGATCGCTGATGGCTACACCTTC.

V usage is TRBV3-1 and J usage is TRBJ1-1; a weak D match, TRBD1 (5 bases). Trimming stripped 6 bases from V and 7 bases from J, with 12 bases between. Germline V CDR1 and CDR2: LGHDT, YNNKEL (reference sequence). This CDR3 region has 12 residues. The CDR3 loop is CASRKLGGEAFF. CDR3 in DNA: TGTGCCAGCAGAAAGCTGGGGGGTGAAGCTTTCTTT.

The CDR3 region is CSARDTGKSWGYAGELFF. The CDR3 DNA sequence: TGCAGTGCTAGAGATACGGGCAAGAGTTGGGGATACGCCGGGGAGCTGTTTTTT. The rearrangement links TRBV20-1 to TRBJ2-2; D is uncertain. This CDR3 has 18 residues. V was shortened by 0 bases and J by 6 bases, with 23 bases between the two germline ends. Per germline, CDR1 DFQATT and CDR2 SNEGSKA (reference sequence).

The genes are TRBV10-3 and TRBJ1-5; 9 nucleotides match TRBD1. The CDR3 runs to 13 residues. Germline values: CDR1 ENHRY, CDR2 SYGVKD. After removal of 10 bases from V and 7 bases from J, the junction contained 8 bases not matched to a gene. CDR3 region: CATGTGYPQPQHF. For the CDR3, the DNA is TGTGCCACCGGGACAGGGTATCCCCAGCCCCAGCATTTT.

The table lists this clonotype with a few counts. This chain uses TRBV24-1 with TRBJ2-2, with D maybe TRBD2 (6 bases). Germline CDR1 and CDR2: KGHDR and SFDVKD. The CDR3 sequence is 15 residues long. V lost 7 bases and J 0 bases, leaving 11 bases between the germline ends. CDR3 loop: CATRAGTSNTGELFF. The CDR3 DNA follows: TGTGCCACCAGGGCGGGGACTTCGAACACCGGGGAGCTGTTTTTT.

This chain connects TRBV29-1 to TRBJ1-1, with TRBD1 as a possible D gene (5 bases). The germline V gene encodes CDR1 SQVTM and CDR2 ANQGSEA. The CDR3 extends over 11 amino acids. V lost 7 bases to trimming and J lost 4 bases, with 10 bases between them. CDR3 bases: TGCAGCGGGACATTTTTCACTGAAGCTTTCTTT. This sequence encodes CSGTFFTEAFF. Variable domain in full (rest from reference TRBV29-1 and TRBJ1-1): SAVISQKPSRDICQRGTSLTIQCQVDSQVTMMFWYRQQPGQSLTLIATANQGSEATYESGFVIDKFPISRPNLTFSTLTVSNMSPEDSSIYLCSGTFFTEAFFGQGTRLTVV.

This clonotype has just a few counts. The chain links TRBV15 to TRBJ1-5; a possible D gene is TRBD1 (5 bases). V lost 4 bases to trimming and J lost 4 bases, with 11 bases between them. The CDR3 contains 14 residues. The V gene's germline CDR1 is LNHNV and CDR2 YYDKDF (reference sequence). The DNA for the CDR3 is TGTGCCACCAGCATAGGAGGGGTGAATCAGCCCCAGCATTTT. Translated: CATSIGGVNQPQHF.

This clonotype has at least ten counts. The chain joins TRBV20-1 to TRBJ1-2; 8 nucleotides agree with TRBD1. CDR3 length equals 15 residues. The V and J ends lost 3 bases and 6 bases, in that order; junction bases with no gene match: 12. From germline, CDR1 is DFQATT and CDR2 SNEGSKA (reference sequence). CDR3 DNA sequence: TGCAGTGCTAGCGTAGGGACAGGCGAAGTCCATGGCTACACCTTC. This translates into CSASVGTGEVHGYTF.

Only a few counts were recorded for this clonotype. The CDR3 DNA is TGCGCCAGCAGCTTGGGTCCATTTGACATCTACGAGCAGTACTTC. This encodes CASSLGPFDIYEQYF. This rearrangement joins TRBV5-1 to TRBJ2-7, with D hard to call. The V and J ends lost 0 bases and 3 bases respectively, with 13 bases between them. Germline V lookup: CDR1 SGHRS, CDR2 YFSETQ. The CDR3 has 15 residues.

V gene TRBV12-3 or TRBV12-4 combines with J gene TRBJ2-7; tentative D call: TRBD2 (6 bases). V lost 3 bases to trimming and J lost 2 bases, with 8 bases between them. CDR3 size: 13 residues. The CDR3 coding sequence is TGTGCCAGCAGTTTTTCTAGCGCCTACGAGCAGTACTTC. Translating gives CASSFSSAYEQYF.

V usage is TRBV20-1 and J usage is TRBJ1-3, with D hard to call. The CDR3 extends over 15 amino acids. CDR1 is DFQATT, CDR2 SNEGSKA, per germline (reference sequence). V lost 5 bases to trimming and J lost 0 bases, with 14 bases between them. CDR3 protein: CSAHPGTSSGNTIYF. DNA for the CDR3: TGCAGTGCTCATCCAGGCACAAGCTCTGGAAACACCATATATTTT.

This clonotype occurred many times. The chain combines TRBV2 with TRBJ2-5; a possible D gene is TRBD1 (5 bases). The CDR3 is 15 residues long. V lost 0 bases, J lost 5 bases, and 13 bases lay in between. CDR1 is SNHLY, CDR2 FYNNEI, per germline. The CDR3 sequence is CASSEAGQGWETQYF. CDR3 nucleotides: TGTGCCAGCAGTGAAGCTGGGCAGGGATGGGAGACCCAGTACTTC.

This clonotype was recorded a few times. This sequence joins TRBV5-1 and TRBJ2-3; TRBD2 matches at 9 bases. The germline gives CDR1 SGHRS, CDR2 YFSETQ. This CDR3 comprises 20 residues. V shed 4 bases and J 2 bases; nucleotides not matched to a gene: 20. The CDR3 region is CASSARSGGIAGASTDTQYF. In DNA, the CDR3 is TGCGCCAGCAGCGCCCGCTCGGGGGGTATAGCGGGGGCCTCCACAGATACGCAGTATTTT. Full variable domain (remainder filled in from reference TRBV5-1 and TRBJ2-3): KAGVTQTPRYLIKTRGQQVTLSCSPISGHRSVSWYQQTPGQGLQFLFEYFSETQRNKGNFPGRFSGRQFSNSRSEMNVSTLELGDSALYLCASSARSGGIAGASTDTQYFGPGTRLTVL.